This TCR beta chain stems from a study of shared T cell receptors in the human thymus. Germline CDR1 and CDR2: SGHVS and FQNEAQ. The CDR3 length is 9 residues. Notes on this clone: The junction departs from the called germline gene at one end, perhaps through a read error.

The repertoire was sequenced with immunoSEQ multiplex PCR; TCRdb's copy has only in-frame clones and lacks some. The sample contains approximately 580,000 clones, approximately 80% of which appear only once. This sample also belongs to another study, concerning human thymus T cells. Per that study: Congenital heart defects were the reason for the corrective surgery that the donors, healthy Finnish infants, were having. From resections taken during corrective heart surgery, the thymus tissue was obtained. Repertoires from thymus and blood appeared to show biased V and J gene usage. A high degree of thymic repertoire overlap among unrelated individuals was reported in related research.

This receptor was taken from a boy in the first two years of life with a congenital heart defect. J is TRBJ2-7 and V is TRBV7-8; D possibly corresponds to TRBD1 (5 bases). The sample was thymocytes. The CDR3 protein is CASSLQGPF. CDR3 coding DNA: TGTGCCAGCAGCTTGCAGGGCCCCTTT.